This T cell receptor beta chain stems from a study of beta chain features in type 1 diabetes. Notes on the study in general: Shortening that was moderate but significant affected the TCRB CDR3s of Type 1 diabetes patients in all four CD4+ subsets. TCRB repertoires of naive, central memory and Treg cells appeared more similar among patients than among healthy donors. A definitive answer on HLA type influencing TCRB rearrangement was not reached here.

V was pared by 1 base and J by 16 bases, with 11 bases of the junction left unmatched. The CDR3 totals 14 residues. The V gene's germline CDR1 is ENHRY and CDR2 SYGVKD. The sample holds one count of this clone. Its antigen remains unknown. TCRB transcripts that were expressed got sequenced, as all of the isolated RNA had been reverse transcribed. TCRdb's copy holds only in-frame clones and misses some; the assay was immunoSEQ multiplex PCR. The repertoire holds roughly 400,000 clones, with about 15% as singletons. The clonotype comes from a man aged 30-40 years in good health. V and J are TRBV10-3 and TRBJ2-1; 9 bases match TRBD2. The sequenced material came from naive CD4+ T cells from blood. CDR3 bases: TGTGCCATCAGTGAGTTAGGAAATAGCGGGAGTTACTTCTTC. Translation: CAISELGNSGSYFF.